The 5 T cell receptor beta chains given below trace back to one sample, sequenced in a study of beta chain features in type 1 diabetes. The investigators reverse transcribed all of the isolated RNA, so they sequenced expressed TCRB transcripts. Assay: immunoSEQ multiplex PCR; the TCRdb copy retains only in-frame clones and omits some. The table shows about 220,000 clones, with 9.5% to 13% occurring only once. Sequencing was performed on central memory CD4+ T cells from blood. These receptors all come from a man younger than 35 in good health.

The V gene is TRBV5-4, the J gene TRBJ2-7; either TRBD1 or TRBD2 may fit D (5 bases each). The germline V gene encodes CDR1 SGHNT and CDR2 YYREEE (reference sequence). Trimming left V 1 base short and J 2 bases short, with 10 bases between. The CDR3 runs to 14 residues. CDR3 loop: CASSLSGQAYEQYF. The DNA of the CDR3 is TGTGCCAGCAGCTTGTCGGGGCAAGCCTACGAGCAGTACTTC.

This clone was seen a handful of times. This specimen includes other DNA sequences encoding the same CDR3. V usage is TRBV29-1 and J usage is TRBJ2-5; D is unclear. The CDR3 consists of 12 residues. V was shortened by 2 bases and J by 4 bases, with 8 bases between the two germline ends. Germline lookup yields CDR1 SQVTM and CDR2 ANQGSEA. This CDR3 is CSVEKGGETQYF. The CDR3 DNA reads TGCAGCGTTGAAAAAGGCGGAGAGACCCAGTACTTC.

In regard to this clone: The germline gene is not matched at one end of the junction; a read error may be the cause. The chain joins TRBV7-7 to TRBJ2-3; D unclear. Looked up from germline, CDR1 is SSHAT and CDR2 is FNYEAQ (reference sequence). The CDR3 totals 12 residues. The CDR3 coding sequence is TGTGCTAGCAGCCCAGGCACAGATACGCAGTATTTT. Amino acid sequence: CASSPGTDTQYF.

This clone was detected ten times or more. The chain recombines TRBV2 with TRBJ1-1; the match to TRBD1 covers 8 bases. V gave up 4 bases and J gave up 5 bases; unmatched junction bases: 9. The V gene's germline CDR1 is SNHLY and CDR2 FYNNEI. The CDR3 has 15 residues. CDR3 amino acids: CASSVLNRGETEAFF. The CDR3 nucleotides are TGTGCCAGCAGTGTCCTGAACAGGGGGGAGACTGAAGCTTTCTTT. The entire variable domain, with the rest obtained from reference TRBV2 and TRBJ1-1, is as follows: EPEVTQTPSHQVTQMGQEVILRCVPISNHLYFYWYRQILGQKVEFLVSFYNNEISEKSEIFDDQFSVERPDGSNFTLKIRSTKLEDSAMYFCASSVLNRGETEAFFGQGTRLTVV.

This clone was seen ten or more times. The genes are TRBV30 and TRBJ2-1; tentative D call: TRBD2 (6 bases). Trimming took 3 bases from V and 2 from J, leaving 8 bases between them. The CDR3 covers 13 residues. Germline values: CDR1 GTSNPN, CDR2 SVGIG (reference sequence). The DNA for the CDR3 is TGTGCCTGGAGCGGGAGCCCCTACAATGAGCAGTTCTTC. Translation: CAWSGSPYNEQFF.